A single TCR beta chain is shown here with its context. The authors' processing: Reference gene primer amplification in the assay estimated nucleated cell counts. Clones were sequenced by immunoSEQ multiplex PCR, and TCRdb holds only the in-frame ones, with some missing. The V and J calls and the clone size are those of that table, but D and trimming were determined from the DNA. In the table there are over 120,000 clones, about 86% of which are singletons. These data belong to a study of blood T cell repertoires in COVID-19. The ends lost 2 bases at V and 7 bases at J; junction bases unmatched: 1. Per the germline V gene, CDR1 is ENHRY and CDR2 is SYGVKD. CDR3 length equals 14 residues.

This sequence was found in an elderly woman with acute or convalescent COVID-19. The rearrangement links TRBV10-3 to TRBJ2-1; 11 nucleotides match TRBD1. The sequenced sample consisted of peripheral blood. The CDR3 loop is CAISEGDRGNEQFF. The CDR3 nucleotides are TGTGCCATCAGTGAGGGGGACAGGGGGAATGAGCAGTTCTTC.